A single sample gave rise to the 29 T cell receptor beta chains below, sequenced in a study of long-term antiretroviral therapy in people with HIV (dated 2022 in TCRdb). The immunoSEQ hsTCRB v3.0 assay was used at survey level resolution for TRB variable region sequencing. As stored in TCRdb, this immuneACCESS dataset retains in-frame rearrangements with V and J assigned. A fraction of the clones does not appear; measured against another copy, unresolved V genes explain less than half of the discrepancy, and the remainder lacks a known reason. This sample is represented by over 25,000 clones; over 70% of them were singletons. The ten largest clones add up to 5.5% of the sample. Sample: unsorted PBMCs, taken 1.1 years before starting antiretroviral therapy. These receptors all stem from a woman in her twenties or thirties with HIV.

This chain joins TRBV30 and TRBJ2-1; D is possibly TRBD2 (8 bases). V was pared by 4 bases and J by 6 bases, with 28 bases between. CDR1 and CDR2 from the germline V gene are GTSNPN and SVGIG (reference sequence). The CDR3 is 18 amino acids. The DNA for the CDR3 is TGTGCCTGGACCGTATTCCCCAGGGGGACTAGGAATAGCAATGAGCAGTTCTTC. Translated, it gives CAWTVFPRGTRNSNEQFF.

This clone was seen only once. The chain couples TRBV6-5 to TRBJ1-5; D not resolved. Germline V CDR1 and CDR2: MNHEY, SVGAGI. The CDR3 is 12 amino acids. V lost 4 bases and J lost 7, with 8 bases in between. The CDR3 DNA follows: TGTGCCAGCAGTTCCGGAGGGCAGCCCCAGCATTTT. This translates into CASSSGGQPQHF.

The gene calls are TRBV6-6 and TRBJ1-1, with 9 positions matching TRBD1. The V gene's germline CDR1 is MNHNY and CDR2 SVGAGI (reference sequence). With 6 bases clipped from V and 5 bases from J, the junction kept 13 bases outside the gene matches. The CDR3 is 16 residues long. The CDR3 region has the DNA TGTGCCAGCAGCCCCACTATGACAGGGGGGGGAACTGAAGCTTTCTTT. Translation gives CASSPTMTGGGTEAFF.

The V gene is TRBV18, the J gene TRBJ1-3; D remains unclear. The CDR3 contains 16 residues. Trimming shortened V by 0 bases and J by 4 bases, and 13 bases separated the two germline ends. Germline CDR1 is KGHSH and CDR2 is LQKENI. CDR3 coding DNA: TGTGCCAGCTCACCACCGGGGTTAATGCGGGGAAACACCATATATTTT. Translation: CASSPPGLMRGNTIYF.

The V and J genes are TRBV5-1 and TRBJ1-2; possible D gene TRBD1, 6 bases. Germline values: CDR1 SGHRS, CDR2 YFSETQ. Deletions cut 2 bases from V and 3 bases from J, with 11 bases between. This CDR3 is built from 14 residues. The CDR3 loop reads CASSFQGQDYGYTF. The CDR3 region has the DNA TGCGCCAGCAGCTTTCAGGGACAAGACTATGGCTACACCTTC.

The chain recombines TRBV6-6 with TRBJ2-1; D could derive from TRBD1 or TRBD2 (5 bases each). Per the germline V gene, CDR1 is MNHNY and CDR2 is SVGAGI (reference sequence). Trimming left V 2 bases short and J 9 bases short, with 11 bases between. The length of the CDR3 is 13 residues. CDR3 sequence (DNA): TGTGCCAGCAGTTACGTTTTAGGGACTGAGCAGTTCTTC. This codes for CASSYVLGTEQFF.

The chain recombines TRBV19 with TRBJ2-5; 10 bases line up with TRBD1. V shed 5 bases and J 3 bases; nucleotides not matched to a gene: 6. Germline values: CDR1 LNHDA, CDR2 SQIVND (reference sequence). The CDR3 is 15 residues long. CDR3 in amino acids: CASSGTGVGEETQYF. CDR3 bases: TGTGCCAGTAGTGGGACAGGGGTTGGGGAAGAGACCCAGTACTTC.

The chain uses TRBV9 and TRBJ1-2; 7 bases align to TRBD1. J was trimmed by 5 bases and V by 4 bases; bases with no gene match: 14. The V gene's germline CDR1 is SGDLS and CDR2 YYNGEE. This CDR3 has 16 residues. This chain's CDR3 is CASSLHGQVQGYGYTF. The DNA of the CDR3 is TGTGCCAGCAGCCTCCACGGACAGGTCCAAGGGTATGGCTACACCTTC. Full variable domain (rest looked up from reference TRBV9 and TRBJ1-2): DSGVTQTPKHLITATGQRVTLRCSPRSGDLSVYWYQQSLDQGLQFLIQYYNGEERAKGNILERFSAQQFPDLHSELNLSSLELGDSALYFCASSLHGQVQGYGYTFGSGTRLTVV.

V gene TRBV2 combines with J gene TRBJ2-5; D is unclear. Germline assignment: CDR1 SNHLY and CDR2 FYNNEI. This CDR3 has 13 residues. The germline V and J ends were trimmed by 2 bases and 5 bases, with 9 bases remaining between them. For the CDR3, the DNA is TGTGCCAGCAGTGAATATAGGACGGAGACCCAGTACTTC. The encoded protein is CASSEYRTETQYF.

The gene calls are TRBV29-1 and TRBJ1-2, with a possible D match to TRBD1 (6 bases). Between the trimmed V and J ends, which lost 4 bases and 8 bases, there was a span of 14 bases. Germline V gives CDR1 SQVTM, CDR2 ANQGSEA. The CDR3 is 12 residues long. The CDR3 bases are TGCAGCGTTGCCCCACAGGGAGGAGGCTACACCTTC. This gives the protein CSVAPQGGGYTF.

V and J are TRBV19 and TRBJ2-3; D possibly corresponds to TRBD1 (6 bases). The CDR3 runs 15 residues. The V gene lost 1 base and the J gene lost 5 bases, with 13 bases spanning the gap. Germline lookup yields CDR1 LNHDA and CDR2 SQIVND (reference sequence). In DNA, the CDR3 is TGTGCCAGTAGTATAGGGGACAAGAGGAAAGATACGCAGTATTTT. Translated: CASSIGDKRKDTQYF.

The rearrangement links TRBV5-1 to TRBJ2-1; 9 positions match TRBD1. The V gene's germline CDR1 is SGHRS and CDR2 YFSETQ. This CDR3 is 12 amino acids long. Trimming took 6 bases from V and 12 from J; bases not matched to a gene: 7. The DNA for the CDR3 is TGCGCCAGCAAGGGACAGGGAGAGGGGCAGTTCTTC. Translating gives CASKGQGEGQFF.

There are a few counts of this clone. The V and J genes are TRBV7-9 and TRBJ1-6; perhaps TRBD1 as D (5 bases). The CDR3 has 17 amino acids. Trimming cost V 4 bases and J 9 bases, with 22 bases left between them. In germline, CDR1 is SEHNR, CDR2 FQNEAQ (reference sequence). The CDR3 DNA sequence: TGTGCCAGCAGCTCTAAGGAGCTGCGGGGGGAGGCTTCACCCCTCCACTTT. It specifies CASSSKELRGEASPLHF.

The V and J genes are TRBV30 and TRBJ1-6, with D possibly TRBD1 on 5 matching bases. The CDR3 loop spans 15 amino acids. Trimming pared 7 bases from V and 0 bases from J, leaving 13 bases between. Germline lookup yields CDR1 GTSNPN and CDR2 SVGIG (reference sequence). Written as DNA, the CDR3 is TGTGCCTCGACGGACAAAAGCTCCTATAATTCACCCCTCCACTTT. Its protein is CASTDKSSYNSPLHF.

This clone was recorded only once. The chain uses TRBV7-9 and TRBJ1-1, with D unresolved. The ends were cut back, 5 bases at V and 8 bases at J, with 9 bases in the middle. The CDR3 extends over 11 amino acids. Germline V gene sequence: CDR1 SEHNR, CDR2 FQNEAQ (reference sequence). CDR3 amino acids: CASSRLEEAFF. DNA for the CDR3: TGTGCCAGCAGCCGCCTCGAAGAAGCTTTCTTT. Based on the CDR3 plus reference TRBV7-9 and TRBJ1-1, the full variable domain is DTGVSQNPRHKITKRGQNVTFRCDPISEHNRLYWYRQTLGQGPEFLTYFQNEAQLEKSRLLSDRFSAERPKGSFSTLEIQRTEQGDSAMYLCASSRLEEAFFGQGTRLTVV.

This clone is a singleton in its sample. In nucleotides, the CDR3 is TGTGCCAGCAGTGAAGGGACTAGCAGGTGGGAGCTGTTTTTT. Translating it yields CASSEGTSRWELFF. The chain joins TRBV6-1 to TRBJ2-2, with 8 bases identical to TRBD2. This CDR3 comprises 14 residues. CDR1 is MNHNS and CDR2 is SASEGT in the germline V gene. V dropped 1 base and J dropped 9; count of bases not matched to a gene: 4.

The rearrangement joins TRBV5-8 to TRBJ2-3; D ambiguous. The germline V gene encodes CDR1 SGHTS and CDR2 YDEGEE. The CDR3 consists of 13 residues. Trimming removed 3 bases from V and 8 bases from J, with 13 bases in between. The CDR3 nucleotides are TGTGCCAGCAGCTCTCCTTTTGGATTTACGCAGTATTTT. Residues: CASSSPFGFTQYF.

The chain employs TRBV6-5 and TRBJ1-1, with D unresolved. The CDR3 sequence is 11 residues long. Trimming shortened V by 6 bases and J by 11 bases, and 13 bases separated the two germline ends. The V gene's germline CDR1 is MNHEY and CDR2 SVGAGI. CDR3 coding DNA: TGTGCCAGCAGGTTGGGTCTGGATGCTTTCTTT. Amino acids: CASRLGLDAFF.

The chain has TRBV10-3 and TRBJ1-1; 9 bases agree with TRBD1. The junction had 4 bases not matched to a gene; V was cut back by 7 bases and J by 1 base. In germline, CDR1 is ENHRY, CDR2 SYGVKD. The CDR3 totals 14 residues. The CDR3 loop is CAITVGQGNTEAFF. The CDR3 DNA reads TGTGCCATCACCGTGGGACAGGGGAACACTGAAGCTTTCTTT.

V and J are TRBV23-1 and TRBJ1-2; 8 bases are shared with TRBD1. TRBV23-1 is known as an ORF, though its function is uncertain. V shed 6 bases, J shed 4 bases, and the junction held 19 bases outside the gene matches. CDR3 length equals 18 residues. This CDR3 reads CASRPYARQGTAGYGYTF. CDR3 nucleotides: TGCGCCAGCAGACCTTATGCCCGACAGGGGACCGCCGGCTATGGCTACACCTTC.

The J gene is TRBJ2-7, the V gene TRBV7-9, with TRBD1 matching over 10 bases. Germline V CDR1 and CDR2: SEHNR, FQNEAQ (reference sequence). The CDR3 runs 16 residues. V lost 8 bases and J lost 5; bases outside the gene matches: 15. The CDR3 is CASGRPRTGGIHEQYF. As DNA, the CDR3 is TGTGCCAGCGGACGACCCCGGACAGGGGGAATCCACGAGCAGTACTTC.

The chain carries TRBV11-2 and TRBJ1-1; D call uncertain. This CDR3 contains 12 residues. V lost 0 bases to trimming and J lost 1 base, with 0 bases between them. Per the germline V gene, CDR1 is SGHAT and CDR2 is FQNNGV. CDR3 DNA sequence: TGTGCCAGCAGCTTAGAGAACACTGAAGCTTTCTTT. Protein sequence: CASSLENTEAFF.

The chain is built from TRBV28 and TRBJ1-3; possible D gene TRBD1, 6 bases. Germline-derived CDR1 and CDR2 are MDHEN and SYDVKM. The V gene lost 7 bases and the J gene lost 0 bases, with 16 bases spanning the gap. The CDR3 extends over 16 amino acids. The CDR3 is CASTAGGLFSGNTIYF. In DNA, the CDR3 is TGTGCCAGCACCGCGGGGGGCCTATTCTCTGGAAACACCATATATTTT.

The chain links TRBV4-1 to TRBJ2-1, with 11 bases that match TRBD2. Germline V CDR1 and CDR2: MGHRA, YSYEKL. The J segment lost 7 bases and the V segment lost 4 bases, leaving 6 bases of the junction unmatched. The CDR3 covers 15 residues. The CDR3 sequence: CASSRLAGGRNEQFF. For the CDR3, the DNA is TGCGCCAGCAGCCGATTAGCGGGGGGGCGGAATGAGCAGTTCTTC.

The chain joins TRBV5-6 to TRBJ1-2, with D unresolved. Germline V CDR1 and CDR2: SGHDT, YYEEEE. The V gene lost 6 bases and the J gene lost 4 bases, with 7 bases spanning the gap. The CDR3 contains 11 residues. The CDR3 reads CASKGGYGYTF. Here the CDR3 DNA reads TGTGCCAGCAAGGGAGGCTATGGCTACACCTTC.

The V and J genes are TRBV19 and TRBJ2-7; 7 bases map to TRBD1. In germline, CDR1 is LNHDA, CDR2 SQIVND (reference sequence). The J segment lost 4 bases and the V segment lost 3 bases, leaving 6 bases of the junction unmatched. The CDR3 spans 14 residues. CDR3 in DNA: TGTGCCAGTAGTATCGGGACAGAAAAATACGAGCAGTACGTC. Amino acid sequence: CASSIGTEKYEQYV.

The CDR3 loop reads CASSLNPGGITEAFF. The DNA of the CDR3 is TGTGCCAGCAGCTTAAATCCGGGGGGGATCACTGAAGCTTTCTTT. V gene TRBV7-3 combines with J gene TRBJ1-1; TRBD1 might be the D (5 bases). Trimming pared 1 base from V and 4 bases from J, leaving 13 bases between. Looked up from germline, CDR1 is SGHTA and CDR2 is FQGTGA. CDR3 length: 15 amino acids.

The CDR3 is CASSLTGGGITDTQYF. CDR3 DNA: TGTGCCAGCAGCTTGACGGGAGGGGGAATCACAGATACGCAGTATTTT. This sequence joins TRBV7-2 and TRBJ2-3; 8 bases map to TRBD2. CDR3 length equals 16 residues. The V gene end was trimmed by 3 bases and the J gene end by 2 bases; junction bases not matched to a gene: 7. The germline V gene encodes CDR1 SGHTA and CDR2 FQGNSA.

CDR3 DNA sequence: TGCGCCAGCAGCTTGGGGAACGGAAAGGCCCACACAGATACGCAGTATTTT. Protein: CASSLGNGKAHTDTQYF. The V call is TRBV5-1, the J call TRBJ2-3; D unresolved. Germline V gene data show CDR1 as SGHRS and CDR2 as YFSETQ. This CDR3 has 17 amino acids. V lost 0 bases and J lost 2, with 16 bases in between.